The T cell receptor beta chain under discussion was sequenced for a study of T cell responses to AZD1222 COVID-19 vaccine. CDR3 length: 14 residues. V gave up 4 bases and J gave up 5 bases; unmatched junction bases: 9. Germline assignment: CDR1 SQVTM and CDR2 ANQGSEA. Libraries were prepared by immunoSEQ multiplex PCR; TCRdb keeps only in-frame clonotypes and omits some of them. The sample records approximately 190,000 clones, approximately 87% being singletons. Whole-study findings and limits: Among vaccine-associated CD4 TCRs, coverage spanned spike, with dominance at 160-218 and 743-854. Of the AZD1222 recipients, only 5 or 6 were seropositive at baseline. The study reported that nearly half of spike-specific TCRs target unmutated variant regions. Donors were mostly white British, more females; clonal diversity possibly underestimated.

With regard to this clone: Its antigen remains unidentified.

V gene TRBV29-1 combines with J gene TRBJ2-7; TRBD2 matches 9 bases. The sequence was collected from an adult in good health. Here the sequenced sample was peripheral blood, taken on day 0 of MenACWY control vaccination. The chain's CDR3 is CSVGRSGGIHEQYF. The DNA for the CDR3 is TGCAGCGTTGGACGGAGCGGGGGGATCCACGAGCAGTACTTC.